The text below deals with one T cell receptor (beta chain). The data originate from a study of blood T cell repertoires in COVID-19. Enrollees, about 18 to 89 years old, lived in approximately 25 US areas. Repertoires were generated with immunoSEQ multiplex PCR, while TCRdb's copy carries only in-frame clones and drops some. In the table there are 150,000 to 190,000 clones, about 88% of which are singletons. Trimming removed 7 bases from V and 6 bases from J, with 18 bases in between. Looked up from germline, CDR1 is MNHEY and CDR2 is SVGAGI. CDR3 size: 14 residues. This chain connects TRBV6-5 to TRBJ1-1; TRBD1 might be the D (5 bases). Input material: PBMCs or T cells enriched from blood (not recorded which). The sequence was collected from a man aged 45-65 years who had recovered from COVID-19. DNA for the CDR3: TGTGCCAGCAATCAACCGGGGGGGGAACCTGAAGCTTTCTTT. Its protein is CASNQPGGEPEAFF.